The 22 T cell receptor beta chains below come from one sample, sequenced in a study of blood T cells in healthy people across ages (dated by TCRdb to between 2014 and 2016). The library was produced with 5' RACE. A second roughly 6 to 12 cycle PCR used a sample-barcoded 5' primer and a J-beta primer mix. Through fastp at Q25 and MiXCR, TCRdb rebuilt clones from the public reads, retaining in-frame beta chains. Rows matching on CDR3 protein sequence are summarized as one entry with the most common DNA and genes. The sample profile shows approximately 2,000,000 distinct CDR3 sequences; 30% to 40% of them were found once. Jointly, the top ten make up roughly 23% of the sample. Sequenced: blood. The receptor set was obtained from a human donor in good health.

Only a few counts were recorded for this clonotype. This chain joins TRBV12-5 and TRBJ2-2; D is unresolved. The V and J ends lost 4 bases and 7 bases respectively, with 10 bases between them. Germline V gene sequence: CDR1 LGHNT, CDR2 FRNRAP. The CDR3 loop spans 13 amino acids. CDR3 protein: CASGSRGVGELFF. The CDR3 DNA sequence: TGTGCTAGTGGTTCCCGCGGTGTCGGGGAGCTGTTTTTT.

V is TRBV27 and J is TRBJ2-7; TRBD2 matches at 8 bases. V lost 0 bases and J lost 5; bases outside the gene matches: 3. The CDR3 has 14 amino acids. Germline CDR1 MNHEY, CDR2 SMNVEV (reference sequence). The CDR3 DNA sequence: TGTGCCAGCAGTTTATCGCGGGGGGCTAACGAGCAGTACTTC. Protein: CASSLSRGANEQYF.

With respect to this clonotype: Relative to the germline gene, one junction end is altered; a read error may explain this. The chain employs TRBV7-2 and TRBJ2-5; weak D call: TRBD1 (6 bases). Germline values: CDR1 SGHTA, CDR2 FQGNSA. This CDR3 comprises 15 residues. The CDR3 nucleotides read TGTGCCAGCAGCTCCGATGGGGGCCACCAAGAGACCCAGGACTTC. Amino acids: CASSSDGGHQETQDF.

This clonotype was counted ten times or more. The chain's CDR3 is CSARDRVGVPYEQYF. In DNA, the CDR3 is TGCAGTGCTAGAGATCGGGTCGGGGTACCCTACGAGCAGTACTTC. The chain combines TRBV20-1 with TRBJ2-7; maybe TRBD2 (5 bases). With 0 bases removed from V and 2 bases from J, the gap between germline ends came to 14 bases. From germline, CDR1 is DFQATT and CDR2 SNEGSKA (reference sequence). This CDR3 comprises 15 residues.

Comment on this clonotype: With a much larger clone just one base away, this may be a read error. Here the CDR3 reads CASSDTTDTQYF. Here the CDR3 DNA reads TGTGCCAGCAGTGACACCACAGATACGCAGTATTTT. The rearrangement joins TRBV6-4 to TRBJ2-3; D not certain. Germline values: CDR1 MRHNA, CDR2 SNTAGT. CDR3 length equals 12 residues. V was cut by 2 bases and J by 2 bases, with 2 bases left in between.

The V gene is TRBV11-1, the J gene TRBJ1-1; D is possibly TRBD1 (5 bases). The CDR3 loop spans 12 amino acids. Germline lookup yields CDR1 SGHAT and CDR2 FQDESV (reference sequence). V was pared by 5 bases and J by 8 bases, with 12 bases between. CDR3 sequence reads: CASSAQRGEAFF. Here the CDR3 DNA reads TGTGCCAGCAGCGCTCAACGGGGCGAAGCTTTCTTT. Using reference TRBV11-1 and TRBJ1-1 for the parts outside the CDR3, the full variable domain is EAEVAQSPRYKITEKSQAVAFWCDPISGHATLYWYRQILGQGPELLVQFQDESVVDDSQLPKDRFSAERLKGVDSTLKIQPAELGDSAMYLCASSAQRGEAFFGQGTRLTVV.

CDR3 sequence reads: CSARDRSQAQHF. DNA of the CDR3: TGCAGTGCTAGAGATAGGTCCCAAGCCCAGCATTTT. V and J are TRBV20-1 and TRBJ1-5; D is undetermined. Germline V gene sequence: CDR1 DFQATT, CDR2 SNEGSKA (reference sequence). V gave up 0 bases and J gave up 11 bases, with 11 bases separating them. The CDR3 runs 12 residues.

The chain joins TRBV29-1 to TRBJ2-5, with a possible D match to TRBD1 (5 bases). The CDR3 contains 15 residues. CDR1 and CDR2 from the germline V gene are SQVTM and ANQGSEA. The V end was cut by 5 bases, the J end by 0 bases, with 16 bases between. DNA of the CDR3: TGCAGCGTTTACGGCTGGGGCGAGGACCAAGAGACCCAGTACTTC. The encoded protein is CSVYGWGEDQETQYF.

The gene calls are TRBV2 and TRBJ2-3; 8 bases map to TRBD1. CDR3 length: 14 residues. Germline V lookup: CDR1 SNHLY, CDR2 FYNNEI. J lost 4 bases, V lost 9 bases, and 9 bases had no gene match. For the CDR3, the DNA is TGTGCCAGTGTCTTTGGGACAGGTCCAGATACGCAGTATTTT. Translation: CASVFGTGPDTQYF.

Concerning this clonotype: One end of the junction varies from germline; a read error may be responsible. The chain has TRBV5-1 and TRBJ2-7; 8 nucleotides match TRBD2. The germline V gene has CDR1 SGHRS and CDR2 YFSETQ. The CDR3 loop spans 16 amino acids. CDR3 sequence (DNA): TGCACCAGCAGGAAGGTAGCGGGGTCCGCCTCCTACGAGCAGTACTTC. The encoded protein is CTSRKVAGSASYEQYF.

V and J are TRBV9 and TRBJ2-3; D gene ambiguous. Germline CDR1 SGDLS, CDR2 YYNGEE. V was pared by 2 bases and J by 4 bases, with 8 bases between. CDR3 length equals 13 residues. CDR3 DNA: TGTGCCAGCAGCGTTAGTGTTCCAGATACGCAGTATTTT. It translates to CASSVSVPDTQYF.

This clonotype was seen only a few times. The J gene is TRBJ1-2, the V gene TRBV9, with 7 nucleotides matching TRBD1. There are 16 residues in the CDR3. The J segment lost 4 bases and the V segment lost 4 bases, leaving 13 bases of the junction unmatched. CDR1 is SGDLS, CDR2 YYNGEE, per germline. The DNA for the CDR3 is TGTGCCAGCAGCAGAACAGGGACAGCCAGTATCTATGGCTACACCTTC. This codes for CASSRTGTASIYGYTF.

This chain uses TRBV5-1 with TRBJ2-1; 7 nucleotides agree with TRBD2. CDR1 is SGHRS and CDR2 is YFSETQ in the germline V gene. J gave up 0 bases and V 0 bases, and 9 bases lay outside the gene matches. The CDR3 spans 18 residues. The CDR3 sequence: CASSLDGFGGSSYNEQFF. Written as DNA, the CDR3 is TGCGCCAGCAGCTTGGACGGTTTCGGGGGGAGCTCCTACAATGAGCAGTTCTTC.

The J gene is TRBJ2-3, the V gene TRBV18, with TRBD1 as a possible D gene (6 bases). There are 16 residues in the CDR3. The V gene lost 2 bases and the J gene lost 3 bases, with 15 bases spanning the gap. In germline, CDR1 is KGHSH, CDR2 LQKENI. CDR3 bases: TGTGCCAGCTCACCAGTTACAGGGTGGTCGACAGATACGCAGTATTTT. Translated: CASSPVTGWSTDTQYF.

This chain uses TRBV5-1 with TRBJ2-5; the D is unclear. The CDR3 sequence is 17 residues long. CDR1 is SGHRS and CDR2 is YFSETQ in the germline V gene. With 3 bases removed from V and 2 bases from J, the gap between germline ends came to 20 bases. The CDR3 loop is CASSSQLPGFNQETQYF. For the CDR3, the DNA is TGCGCCAGCAGCTCGCAGTTGCCCGGGTTTAATCAAGAGACCCAGTACTTC.

V is TRBV3-1 and J is TRBJ2-5; no reliable D call. The CDR3 is 14 amino acids. Per the germline V gene, CDR1 is LGHDT and CDR2 is YNNKEL (reference sequence). V was cut by 4 bases and J by 0 bases, with 9 bases left in between. The CDR3 DNA reads TGTGCCAGCAGCCCCCTGAGGTACCAAGAGACCCAGTACTTC. Translation: CASSPLRYQETQYF.

This clonotype was recorded a few times. The chain joins TRBV6-1 to TRBJ2-6, with D uncertain. Germline V CDR1 and CDR2: MNHNS, SASEGT. Trimming took 6 bases from V and 0 from J, leaving 15 bases between them. CDR3 length: 17 residues. The CDR3 DNA reads as TGTGCCAGCAGCCGAAGGATCCTTATCTCTGGGGCCAACGTCCTGACTTTC. It codes for CASSRRILISGANVLTF.

This clonotype was found a few times. The chain combines TRBV5-1 with TRBJ2-3, with 7 bases lining up with TRBD2. The CDR3 is 15 residues long. With V trimmed by 0 bases and J by 3 bases, 4 bases remained unmatched. Germline V gives CDR1 SGHRS, CDR2 YFSETQ. CDR3 DNA sequence: TGCGCCAGCAGCTTGGAGGGAGGGGTGACAGATACGCAGTATTTT. Translation: CASSLEGGVTDTQYF.

J is TRBJ2-2 and V is TRBV6-4; no clear D gene. The ends were cut back, 7 bases at V and 0 bases at J, with 9 bases in the middle. There are 14 residues in the CDR3. The germline V gene encodes CDR1 MRHNA and CDR2 SNTAGT. DNA of the CDR3: TGTGCCAGCAAACAGTCCTCGAACACCGGGGAGCTGTTTTTT. Its protein product is CASKQSSNTGELFF.

This clonotype came up a few times. The chain carries TRBV4-3 and TRBJ1-2, with D uncertain. The CDR3 is 15 amino acids. Germline V gene data show CDR1 as LGHNA and CDR2 as YSLEER. V lost 0 bases to trimming and J lost 0 bases, with 8 bases between them. For the CDR3, the DNA is TGCGCCAGCAGCCAAGATAAACACTCTAACTATGGCTACACCTTC. Protein product: CASSQDKHSNYGYTF.

As concerns this clonotype: The CDR3 does not end in the conserved phenylalanine or tryptophan, so this is likely a read error. The chain joins TRBV3-1 to TRBJ1-2; D might be TRBD1 (6 bases). Germline V CDR1 and CDR2: LGHDT, YNNKEL (reference sequence). This CDR3 has 16 residues. Trimming removed 1 base at V and 5 bases at J, with 17 bases between. The CDR3 sequence: CASSQASRTARYGYTL. For the CDR3, the DNA is TGTGCCAGCAGCCAAGCGTCTAGGACAGCTAGGTATGGCTACACCTTA.

This clonotype turned up a few times. The J gene is TRBJ2-3, the V gene TRBV7-2, with a weak D call TRBD2 (5 bases). The V end was cut by 3 bases, the J end by 3 bases, with 10 bases between. Per germline, CDR1 SGHTA and CDR2 FQGNSA. This CDR3 is built from 14 residues. CDR3 loop: CASSFGGTTDTQYF. The CDR3 nucleotides are TGTGCCAGCAGCTTTGGAGGTACGACAGATACGCAGTATTTT. Drawing the rest from reference TRBV7-2 and TRBJ2-3, the complete variable domain is GAGVSQSPSNKVTEKGKDVELRCDPISGHTALYWYRQSLGQGLEFLIYFQGNSAPDKSGLPSDRFSAERTGGSVSTLTIQRTQQEDSAVYLCASSFGGTTDTQYFGPGTRLTVL.